These 16 T cell receptor beta chains were all obtained from the same sample, sequenced in a study of cytomegalovirus exposure and HLA in healthy donors. The PCR used 60 Vbeta and 13 Jbeta primers. TCRdb's table, derived via immunoSEQ multiplex PCR, lists solely in-frame clones and lacks some. Of 150,000 to 200,000 clones in the sample, around 80% were seen once. The sequencing sample was made of PBMCs. The source is a woman in her twenties or thirties in good health and CMV-seropositive.

Details on this clone: This sample includes further DNA sequences coding for the same CDR3. V is TRBV29-1 and J is TRBJ1-3; 7 positions match TRBD1. The CDR3 runs 14 residues. The ends lost 5 bases at V and 0 bases at J; junction bases unmatched: 4. Germline CDR1 and CDR2: SQVTM and ANQGSEA. The CDR3: CSVRTGASGNTIYF. The CDR3 nucleotides are TGCAGCGTTCGTACAGGGGCCTCTGGAAACACCATATATTTT. The full variable domain, its missing parts supplied by reference TRBV29-1 and TRBJ1-3, is SAVISQKPSRDICQRGTSLTIQCQVDSQVTMMFWYRQQPGQSLTLIATANQGSEATYESGFVIDKFPISRPNLTFSTLTVSNMSPEDSSIYLCSVRTGASGNTIYFGEGSWLTVV.

V gene TRBV5-1 combines with J gene TRBJ2-1; TRBD1 agrees at 9 bases. Losses at the gene ends were 3 bases for V and 8 bases for J; bases not matched to a gene: 6. Germline assignment: CDR1 SGHRS and CDR2 YFSETQ. The CDR3 totals 14 residues. The DNA of the CDR3 is TGCGCCAGCAGCTCCGGACAGGGGTTATATGAGCAGTTCTTC. Amino acid sequence: CASSSGQGLYEQFF.

To note about this clone: The germline gene is not matched at one end of the junction; a read error may be the cause. V is TRBV6-4 and J is TRBJ1-2; 9 nucleotides line up with TRBD1. The CDR3 spans 14 residues. Germline V gives CDR1 MRHNA, CDR2 SNTAGT. In DNA, the CDR3 is TGTGCCGGCAGTGCCGAGACAGGGGGGTATGGCTACACCTTC. Its protein product is CAGSAETGGYGYTF.

The chain joins TRBV5-6 to TRBJ2-1, with TRBD2 identical over 8 bases. The V gene's germline CDR1 is SGHDT and CDR2 YYEEEE. With V trimmed by 7 bases and J by 9 bases, 12 bases remained unmatched. The CDR3 totals 14 residues. CDR3 sequence reads: CASFLQGRGGEQFF. CDR3 nucleotide sequence: TGTGCCAGCTTTTTACAGGGTCGGGGGGGTGAGCAGTTCTTC.

This chain joins TRBV9 and TRBJ2-5; TRBD2 might be the D (5 bases). The CDR3 is made up of 15 amino acids. Looked up from germline, CDR1 is SGDLS and CDR2 is YYNGEE. Trimming shortened V by 3 bases and J by 2 bases, and 14 bases separated the two germline ends. CDR3 amino acids: CASSAWVGLQETQYF. CDR3 sequence (DNA): TGTGCCAGCAGCGCATGGGTCGGACTGCAAGAGACCCAGTACTTC. The whole variable domain, filled in from reference TRBV9 and TRBJ2-5, reads DSGVTQTPKHLITATGQRVTLRCSPRSGDLSVYWYQQSLDQGLQFLIQYYNGEERAKGNILERFSAQQFPDLHSELNLSSLELGDSALYFCASSAWVGLQETQYFGPGTRLLVL.

In DNA form, the CDR3 reads TGCGCCAGCAGCATCGAGGGCCAGTACAATGAGCAGTTCTTC. This translates into CASSIEGQYNEQFF. This chain connects TRBV5-1 to TRBJ2-1; TRBD2 is a possible D gene (5 bases). The CDR3 spans 14 residues. In germline, CDR1 is SGHRS, CDR2 YFSETQ. V was shortened by 4 bases and J by 4 bases, with 12 bases between the two germline ends.

The V call is TRBV27, the J call TRBJ1-5, with 8 positions matching TRBD1. The length of the CDR3 is 15 residues. Germline CDR1 is MNHEY and CDR2 is SMNVEV (reference sequence). The V segment lost 4 bases and the J segment 2 bases; nucleotides outside the gene matches: 4. The CDR3 bases are TGTGCCAGCAGTTCAATACAGGGGGGCAATCAGCCCCAGCATTTT. This translates into CASSSIQGGNQPQHF.

This chain joins TRBV7-2 and TRBJ1-2, with D perhaps TRBD1 (6 bases). V was shortened by 1 base and J by 6 bases, with 15 bases between the two germline ends. The CDR3 is 15 residues long. The germline V gene encodes CDR1 SGHTA and CDR2 FQGNSA. Here the CDR3 reads CASSLGPRDMDGYTF. CDR3 DNA sequence: TGTGCCAGCAGCTTAGGGCCAAGGGACATGGATGGCTACACCTTC. Combining the CDR3 with reference TRBV7-2 and TRBJ1-2 gives the whole variable domain GAGVSQSPSNKVTEKGKDVELRCDPISGHTALYWYRQSLGQGLEFLIYFQGNSAPDKSGLPSDRFSAERTGGSVSTLTIQRTQQEDSAVYLCASSLGPRDMDGYTFGSGTRLTVV.

J is TRBJ1-2 and V is TRBV29-1; D remains ambiguous. The CDR3 consists of 11 residues. Trimming left V 2 bases short and J 2 bases short, with 3 bases between. Looked up from germline, CDR1 is SQVTM and CDR2 is ANQGSEA. The CDR3 DNA follows: TGCAGCGTTGAACAGAACTATGGCTACACCTTC. It is translated as CSVEQNYGYTF.

This chain links TRBV19 with TRBJ1-6, with D hard to call. From germline, CDR1 is LNHDA and CDR2 SQIVND (reference sequence). The CDR3 consists of 13 residues. V dropped 3 bases and J dropped 8 bases, with 8 bases sitting between them. The CDR3 DNA reads TGTGCCAGTAGTATCCTAGGAGATTCACCCCTCCACTTT. Translated, it gives CASSILGDSPLHF.

The rearrangement uses TRBV27 and TRBJ1-6; D might be TRBD1 (5 bases). Deletions cut 5 bases from V and 7 bases from J, with 15 bases between. Germline-derived CDR1 and CDR2 are MNHEY and SMNVEV (reference sequence). CDR3 length: 15 residues. CDR3 residues: CASSPGLPLNSPLHF. The CDR3 bases are TGTGCCAGCAGTCCGGGACTACCTCTCAATTCACCCCTCCACTTT.

This chain connects TRBV10-1 to TRBJ2-7; TRBD2 matches at 9 bases. This CDR3 spans 15 amino acids. The J segment lost 3 bases and the V segment lost 10 bases, leaving 13 bases of the junction unmatched. The V gene's germline CDR1 is WNHNN and CDR2 SYGVQD (reference sequence). The DNA of the CDR3 is TGCGCCACCCCTGAGTTCTGGCGGGGGGGCTACGAGCAGTACTTC. This translates into CATPEFWRGGYEQYF.

The V gene is TRBV9, the J gene TRBJ2-5; the match to TRBD1 covers 7 bases. The better agreement between TRBJ2-7 and the DNA end casts doubt on the J call. Germline-derived CDR1 and CDR2 are SGDLS and YYNGEE. This CDR3 has 13 amino acids. CDR3 in amino acids: CASSKGQTYEQYF. The CDR3 nucleotides are TGTGCCAGCAGCAAGGGACAGACCTACGAGCAGTACTTC.

The CDR3 bases are TGTGCCAGCACCACTCAAAACGACACCCCCTACGAGCAGTACTTC. Its protein product is CASTTQNDTPYEQYF. The chain combines TRBV28 with TRBJ2-7; D gene unclear. Trimming removed 7 bases at V and 2 bases at J, with 18 bases between. This CDR3 has 15 amino acids. Germline assignment: CDR1 MDHEN and CDR2 SYDVKM.

The chain is built from TRBV9 and TRBJ2-3, with a possible D match to TRBD2 (5 bases). V was trimmed by 4 bases and J by 7 bases, leaving 13 bases between them. Per germline, CDR1 SGDLS and CDR2 YYNGEE. The length of the CDR3 is 13 residues. The CDR3 DNA follows: TGTGCCAGCAGCCCCCCGAGAGGGAATACGCAGTATTTT. Translating it yields CASSPPRGNTQYF.

This clone has more than one count but fewer than ten. The gene calls are TRBV7-2 and TRBJ1-1; tentatively, D is TRBD1 (5 bases). The V gene's germline CDR1 is SGHTA and CDR2 FQGNSA. Trimming took 4 bases from V and 4 from J, leaving 10 bases between them. This CDR3 has 13 amino acids. As DNA, the CDR3 is TGTGCCAGCAGCTCCAGGGTGGGCACTGAAGCTTTCTTT. Its protein is CASSSRVGTEAFF.